Shown below are 14 T cell receptor beta chains from a single sample sequenced in a study of CD8+ T cells in alopecia areata. Treatment here: oral pan-JAK inhibitor, 5-10 mg twice daily. Extracted RNA was reverse transcribed into cDNA, the sequencing template. The method was immunoSEQ multiplex PCR; TCRdb's version includes in-frame clones alone and lacks a portion of them. The sample has about 190,000 clones, 45% to 65% seen once. The source was CD4+ T cells sorted from blood, collected at week 4, from a patient treated with tofacitinib. The source is a human donor with alopecia areata.

V usage is TRBV4-1 and J usage is TRBJ2-1; possibly TRBD1 for D (6 bases). Germline values: CDR1 MGHRA, CDR2 YSYEKL. CDR3 length: 15 residues. V lost 4 bases and J lost 0, with 10 bases in between. CDR3 loop: CASSRDIFSYNEQFF. The DNA of the CDR3 is TGCGCCAGCAGCCGGGACATCTTCTCCTACAATGAGCAGTTCTTC.

This clone was picked up a small number of times. J is TRBJ1-2 and V is TRBV29-1; no firm D call. The V gene lost 6 bases and the J gene lost 5 bases, with 19 bases spanning the gap. This CDR3 region has 14 residues. CDR1 SQVTM and CDR2 ANQGSEA come from the germline V gene. Here the CDR3 DNA reads TGCAGCGTGGACGGGAACCCAAACACTTATGGCTACACCTTC. This encodes CSVDGNPNTYGYTF.

Details on this clone: Other DNA sequences of this sample code for an identical CDR3. The rearrangement links TRBV5-1 to TRBJ1-2, with D possibly being TRBD1 (5 bases). This CDR3 region has 12 residues. Germline lookup yields CDR1 SGHRS and CDR2 YFSETQ. Deletions cut 2 bases from V and 5 bases from J, with 7 bases between. The chain's CDR3 is CASSLDRYGYTF. The DNA for the CDR3 is TGCGCCAGCAGCTTAGACAGATATGGCTACACCTTC.

On this clone itself: The sample holds other DNA sequences that translate to the same CDR3. The CDR3, as DNA: TGTGCCACCAGCAGAGGCCAGCAAGAGACCCAGTACTTC. The encoded protein is CATSRGQQETQYF. The chain links TRBV15 to TRBJ2-5; no clear D gene. V was pared by 1 base and J by 2 bases, with 5 bases between. Germline lookup yields CDR1 LNHNV and CDR2 YYDKDF (reference sequence). The CDR3 consists of 13 residues. Supplemented by reference TRBV15 and TRBJ2-5, the full variable domain reads DAMVIQNPRYQVTQFGKPVTLSCSQTLNHNVMYWYQQKSSQAPKLLFHYYDKDFNNEADTPDNFQSRRPNTSFCFLDIRSPGLGDTAMYLCATSRGQQETQYFGPGTRLLVL.

A note on this clone: At the DNA level, this CDR3 is encoded by other sequences in the same sample as well. The rearrangement uses TRBV5-1 and TRBJ2-5; the match to TRBD2 covers 15 bases. J gave up 5 bases and V 4 bases, and 0 bases lay outside the gene matches. Germline CDR1 is SGHRS and CDR2 is YFSETQ. The length of the CDR3 is 14 residues. CDR3 sequence (DNA): TGCGCCAGCAGCGGGACTAGCGGGAGGGAGACCCAGTACTTC. It encodes CASSGTSGRETQYF.

V is TRBV29-1 and J is TRBJ2-5; 7 bases match TRBD1. The CDR3 is made up of 14 amino acids. V was clipped by 3 bases and J by 2 bases; unmatched bases: 6. Germline CDR1 reads SQVTM; CDR2 reads ANQGSEA. For the CDR3, the DNA is TGCAGCGTTGAGGGGACAGATTTTCAAGAGACCCAGTACTTC. As protein: CSVEGTDFQETQYF.

The rearrangement uses TRBV4-1 and TRBJ2-4; 9 bases are a match to TRBD1. The CDR3 loop spans 19 amino acids. With 4 bases clipped from V and 2 bases from J, the junction kept 15 bases outside the gene matches. The germline V gene encodes CDR1 MGHRA and CDR2 YSYEKL. This chain's CDR3 is CASSPTQTGTGMSKNIQYF. The CDR3 nucleotides read TGCGCCAGCAGCCCCACCCAAACCGGGACAGGGATGTCCAAAAACATTCAGTACTTC.

The chain has TRBV30 and TRBJ2-5; D is perhaps TRBD1 or TRBD2 (5 bases each). This CDR3 is built from 12 residues. Trimming took off 8 bases at V and 5 bases at J, with 15 bases between the two ends. Germline loops: CDR1 GTSNPN, CDR2 SVGIG (reference sequence). The CDR3 is CAQGAGTETQYF. The CDR3 DNA sequence: TGTGCCCAAGGCGCAGGGACGGAGACCCAGTACTTC.

The chain combines TRBV15 with TRBJ2-7, with a possible D match to TRBD2 (6 bases). V was trimmed by 5 bases and J by 5 bases, leaving 13 bases between them. The CDR3 has 13 residues. CDR1 is LNHNV and CDR2 is YYDKDF in the germline V gene (reference sequence). The CDR3: CATSRGASDEQYF. CDR3 nucleotide sequence: TGTGCCACCAGCCGCGGGGCTTCTGACGAGCAGTACTTC.

The chain links TRBV30 to TRBJ2-5; a weak D match, TRBD2 (5 bases). The V gene's germline CDR1 is GTSNPN and CDR2 SVGIG (reference sequence). V gave up 4 bases and J gave up 0 bases, with 12 bases separating them. The CDR3 is 14 residues long. Written as DNA, the CDR3 is TGTGCCTGGATGAGGAGGCGGTACCAAGAGACCCAGTACTTC. Amino acids: CAWMRRRYQETQYF.

This clone was recorded only once. The chain has TRBV2 and TRBJ1-2, with D possibly TRBD1 on 5 matching bases. Germline lookup yields CDR1 SNHLY and CDR2 FYNNEI. Between the trimmed V and J ends, which lost 8 bases and 8 bases, there was a span of 21 bases. The CDR3 length is 14 residues. The CDR3 loop is CASGTFGSLLGYTF. CDR3 DNA: TGTGCCAGCGGGACTTTTGGGAGCTTATTAGGCTACACCTTC.

This clone showed up just once. The chain couples TRBV10-2 to TRBJ2-7; unclear D gene. Trimming removed 2 bases from V and 4 bases from J, with 15 bases in between. This CDR3 spans 15 amino acids. The V gene's germline CDR1 is WSHSY and CDR2 SAAADI. CDR3 in DNA: TGCGCCAGCAGTGAGCAGTCCCACTCCCTGTACGAGCAGTACTTC. It codes for CASSEQSHSLYEQYF.

The gene calls are TRBV27 and TRBJ2-1; D may be TRBD1 or TRBD2 (5 bases each). Germline CDR1 reads MNHEY; CDR2 reads SMNVEV (reference sequence). The CDR3 totals 15 residues. V lost 7 bases to trimming and J lost 4 bases, with 17 bases between them. CDR3 region: CASTAILGVYNEQFF. CDR3 coding DNA: TGTGCCAGCACTGCCATTCTGGGGGTTTACAATGAGCAGTTCTTC.

CDR3 protein: CATRETSGRTSGAGELFF. The CDR3 bases are TGTGCCACCCGAGAAACTAGCGGGAGGACATCCGGGGCCGGGGAGCTGTTTTTT. The rearrangement joins TRBV2 to TRBJ2-2, with TRBD2 identical over 12 bases. V trimming: 10 bases; J trimming: 6 bases; junction bases outside the gene matches: 18. Germline V gene lookup returns CDR1 SNHLY and CDR2 FYNNEI. The CDR3 sequence is 18 residues long.